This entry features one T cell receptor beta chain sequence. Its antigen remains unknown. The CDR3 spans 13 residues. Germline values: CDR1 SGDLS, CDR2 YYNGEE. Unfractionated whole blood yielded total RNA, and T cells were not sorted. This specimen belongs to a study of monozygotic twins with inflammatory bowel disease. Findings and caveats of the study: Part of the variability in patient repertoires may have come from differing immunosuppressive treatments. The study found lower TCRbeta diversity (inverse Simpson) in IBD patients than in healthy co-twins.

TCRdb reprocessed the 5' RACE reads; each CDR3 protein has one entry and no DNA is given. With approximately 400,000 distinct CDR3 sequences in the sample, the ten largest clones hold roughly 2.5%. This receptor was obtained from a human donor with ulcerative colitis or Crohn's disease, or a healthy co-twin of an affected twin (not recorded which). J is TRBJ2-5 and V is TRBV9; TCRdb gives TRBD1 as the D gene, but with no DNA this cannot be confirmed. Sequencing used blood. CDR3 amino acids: CASSVAGGETQYF.